A single sample gave rise to the 25 T cell receptor beta chains below, sequenced in a study of blood T cells in healthy people across ages. Using a J-beta primer mix together with a sample-barcoded 5' primer, a second PCR was run for roughly 6 to 11 cycles. MiXCR, run by TCRdb on the 5' RACE reads, gives a single entry per CDR3 protein. The sample holds fewer than 1,200,000 distinct CDR3 sequences, approximately 25% seen once. A further study also used this sample, focusing on T cells of mothers and their children.

Specimen: blood. The receptors were gathered from a girl aged 2 to 10 in good health.

V and J are TRBV29-1 and TRBJ2-4; D ambiguous. The CDR3 length is 13 residues. The germline V gene has CDR1 SQVTM and CDR2 ANQGSEA. The V and J ends lost 5 bases and 1 base respectively, with 9 bases between them. This chain's CDR3 is CSVLPRAKNIQYF. CDR3 DNA: TGCAGCGTTCTGCCCAGGGCCAAAAACATTCAGTACTTC.

This rearrangement joins TRBV7-9 to TRBJ2-3, with D possibly called TRBD1 or TRBD2 (5 bases each). Germline V gene lookup returns CDR1 SEHNR and CDR2 FQNEAQ (reference sequence). The CDR3 extends over 15 amino acids. V shed 5 bases and J shed 7 bases, with 19 bases lying between them. The CDR3 here is CASSPPGTNGHTQYF. CDR3 DNA sequence: TGTGCCAGCAGCCCCCCCGGGACGAACGGACATACGCAGTATTTT. The full variable domain, rest sourced from reference TRBV7-9 and TRBJ2-3, is DTGVSQNPRHKITKRGQNVTFRCDPISEHNRLYWYRQTLGQGPEFLTYFQNEAQLEKSRLLSDRFSAERPKGSFSTLEIQRTEQGDSAMYLCASSPPGTNGHTQYFGPGTRLTVL.

The V call is TRBV20-1, the J call TRBJ2-7; 8 bases agree with TRBD2. This CDR3 contains 12 residues. CDR1 is DFQATT, CDR2 SNEGSKA, per germline (reference sequence). Trimming cost V 7 bases and J 6 bases; bases outside gene matches: 8. The CDR3 nucleotides are TGCAGTGTTGAGCGGGAGAGCCGCGAGCAGTACTTC. Translation gives CSVERESREQYF.

At least ten counts were recorded for this clonotype. The genes are TRBV27 and TRBJ1-4; tentatively, D is TRBD1 (5 bases). The CDR3 totals 15 residues. Germline CDR1 and CDR2: MNHEY and SMNVEV (reference sequence). Deletions cut 5 bases from V and 5 bases from J, with 15 bases between. The CDR3 DNA reads TGTGCCAGCAGTCCTGCGGGGCTACTAAATGAAAAACTGTTTTTT. Translating gives CASSPAGLLNEKLFF.

The chain uses TRBV2 and TRBJ2-5, with D perhaps TRBD1 (6 bases). The CDR3 consists of 14 residues. From germline, CDR1 is SNHLY and CDR2 FYNNEI. V lost 5 bases and J lost 4, with 14 bases in between. This CDR3 is CASSYRTVRETQYF. As DNA, the CDR3 is TGTGCCAGCAGTTATCGGACAGTGCGAGAGACCCAGTACTTC.

The chain links TRBV7-8 to TRBJ2-7; D not resolved. V shed 3 bases and J shed 4 bases, with 19 bases lying between them. CDR1 is SGHVS, CDR2 FQNEAQ, per germline. The CDR3 totals 16 residues. CDR3 in amino acids: CASSFFYGPHPYEQYF. The CDR3, as DNA: TGTGCCAGCAGCTTTTTCTACGGGCCTCACCCTTACGAGCAGTACTTC.

CDR3 nucleotides: TGTGCCAGCAGCTCCACACGGACAGGCTCCTCTGGGGCCAACGTCCTGACTTTC. Its translation is CASSSTRTGSSGANVLTF. The chain joins TRBV7-9 to TRBJ2-6, with TRBD1 matching over 7 bases. The CDR3 is 18 amino acids. The germline V gene encodes CDR1 SEHNR and CDR2 FQNEAQ (reference sequence). The trim removed 4 bases at V and 0 bases at J, leaving 9 bases unmatched. Based on the CDR3 plus reference TRBV7-9 and TRBJ2-6, the full variable domain is DTGVSQNPRHKITKRGQNVTFRCDPISEHNRLYWYRQTLGQGPEFLTYFQNEAQLEKSRLLSDRFSAERPKGSFSTLEIQRTEQGDSAMYLCASSSTRTGSSGANVLTFGAGSRLTVL.

The chain links TRBV4-1 to TRBJ1-5, with D maybe TRBD1 (5 bases). The length of the CDR3 is 16 residues. V was cut by 1 base and J by 9 bases, with 19 bases left in between. Germline CDR1 reads MGHRA; CDR2 reads YSYEKL. The CDR3 protein is CASSQVVGGVPPPQHF. The CDR3 DNA is TGCGCCAGCAGCCAAGTAGTTGGGGGGGTTCCCCCGCCCCAGCATTTT.

This rearrangement joins TRBV24-1 to TRBJ2-2; D is unclear. CDR3 size: 14 residues. Per the germline V gene, CDR1 is KGHDR and CDR2 is SFDVKD. Trimming removed 1 base at V and 5 bases at J, with 7 bases between. The CDR3 loop is CATSDFGSTGELFF. The CDR3 DNA sequence: TGTGCCACCAGTGATTTCGGTTCGACCGGGGAGCTGTTTTTT.

CDR3 sequence: CASSLHGSVAGEGEQFF. The DNA for the CDR3 is TGTGCCAGCAGCTTACACGGTTCCGTAGCGGGAGAGGGGGAGCAGTTCTTC. The genes are TRBV7-2 and TRBJ2-5; 9 bases fit TRBD2. The end of the DNA aligns better with TRBJ2-1, so the J call may be wrong. Germline V gene sequence: CDR1 SGHTA, CDR2 FQGNSA. The CDR3 runs 17 residues.

A few counts support this clonotype. V is TRBV6-5 and J is TRBJ2-6; TRBD1 matches at 7 bases. Germline V lookup: CDR1 MNHEY, CDR2 SVGAGI. The CDR3 is made up of 15 amino acids. With V trimmed by 4 bases and J by 3 bases, 3 bases remained unmatched. The CDR3 DNA sequence: TGTGCCAGCAGTTTTACAGGGGTTGGGGCCAACGTCCTGACTTTC. The encoded protein is CASSFTGVGANVLTF.

This clonotype was counted a few times. The rearrangement uses TRBV20-1 and TRBJ2-5; TRBD2 matches at 7 bases. The J call is doubtful: the DNA matches TRBJ2-1 better. Germline loops: CDR1 DFQATT, CDR2 SNEGSKA (reference sequence). The CDR3 is 17 amino acids. Here the CDR3 DNA reads TGCAGTGCTAGAGGCTCATTGAGGCCTTCTGGGAGGGGTGAGCAGTTCTTC. Encoded protein: CSARGSLRPSGRGEQFF.

The chain is built from TRBV24-1 and TRBJ2-6; D gene unclear. The V end lost 12 bases, the J end lost 2 bases, and 13 bases lay between the germline ends. The germline V gene has CDR1 KGHDR and CDR2 SFDVKD. The CDR3 length is 14 residues. The CDR3 DNA follows: TGTGCCTCCTCCGATTGGACTGGGGCCAACGTCCTGACTTTC. It is translated as CASSDWTGANVLTF.

This clonotype has a handful of counts. This sequence joins TRBV20-1 and TRBJ2-3; no clear D. V dropped 2 bases and J dropped 5 bases, with 14 bases sitting between them. Per the germline V gene, CDR1 is DFQATT and CDR2 is SNEGSKA (reference sequence). This CDR3 is built from 14 residues. CDR3 amino acids: CSARLVLGVDTQYF. For the CDR3, the DNA is TGCAGTGCTAGACTAGTCCTTGGGGTAGATACGCAGTATTTT.

This chain joins TRBV29-1 and TRBJ2-4, with D possibly matching TRBD2 (5 bases). The CDR3 loop spans 15 amino acids. Trimming removed 4 bases from V and 2 bases from J, with 15 bases in between. The germline V gene has CDR1 SQVTM and CDR2 ANQGSEA. This CDR3 reads CSVVWRGSPKNIQYF. In DNA, the CDR3 is TGCAGCGTTGTTTGGCGCGGGTCTCCCAAAAACATTCAGTACTTC.

This clonotype has only a few counts. The CDR3: CATSDSLASLDEQYF. The CDR3 DNA reads as TGTGCCACCAGTGATAGCCTCGCTAGTCTCGACGAGCAGTACTTC. The chain couples TRBV24-1 to TRBJ2-5; D unresolved. The better agreement between TRBJ2-7 and the DNA end casts doubt on the J call. This CDR3 is 15 amino acids long. Germline CDR1 and CDR2: KGHDR and SFDVKD.

This clonotype was seen a few times. This chain uses TRBV27 with TRBJ1-1; no firm D call. Germline values: CDR1 MNHEY, CDR2 SMNVEV (reference sequence). Trimming took off 8 bases at V and 4 bases at J, with 8 bases between the two ends. This CDR3 is 11 amino acids long. Here the CDR3 reads CASFFGTEAFF. The CDR3 DNA is TGTGCCAGCTTTTTCGGCACTGAAGCTTTCTTT.

The chain employs TRBV7-2 and TRBJ2-7; D ambiguous. There are 14 residues in the CDR3. Germline V CDR1 and CDR2: SGHTA, FQGNSA. V was cut by 1 base and J by 6 bases, with 13 bases left in between. The CDR3 nucleotides are TGTGCCAGCAGCTTAGGTTTAACGACGGGCGAGCAGTACTTC. Translating it yields CASSLGLTTGEQYF.

The chain joins TRBV28 to TRBJ2-7; D remains unclear. The CDR3 runs 14 residues. Trimming stripped 4 bases from V and 0 bases from J, with 10 bases between. The germline gives CDR1 MDHEN, CDR2 SYDVKM. This CDR3 is CASSSQLFSYEQYF. In DNA, the CDR3 is TGTGCCAGCAGTTCACAGCTTTTCTCCTACGAGCAGTACTTC.

This clonotype was picked up a small number of times. This chain links TRBV28 with TRBJ2-4; a weak D match, TRBD1 (6 bases). In germline, CDR1 is MDHEN, CDR2 SYDVKM. Between the trimmed V and J ends, which lost 6 bases and 6 bases, there was a span of 18 bases. This CDR3 is built from 15 residues. The CDR3 DNA is TGTGCCAGCAGCCCCACAGGGAGCTTTGGAAACATTCAGTACTTC. This codes for CASSPTGSFGNIQYF. Full variable domain (rest looked up from reference TRBV28 and TRBJ2-4): DVKVTQSSRYLVKRTGEKVFLECVQDMDHENMFWYRQDPGLGLRLIYFSYDVKMKEKGDIPEGYSVSREKKERFSLILESASTNQTSMYLCASSPTGSFGNIQYFGAGTRLSVL.

The rearrangement uses TRBV7-9 and TRBJ2-7; 9 positions agree with TRBD2. CDR3 size: 16 residues. Germline V gene sequence: CDR1 SEHNR, CDR2 FQNEAQ (reference sequence). Unmatched junction bases numbered 8, after V lost 3 bases and J lost 2 bases. The DNA for the CDR3 is TGTGCCAGCAGCTTGACAGCGGGGGGAACCGCCTACGAGCAGTACTTC. Its protein product is CASSLTAGGTAYEQYF.

The V gene is TRBV20-1, the J gene TRBJ2-5, with 7 bases matching TRBD2. Matching the DNA end better, TRBJ2-7 makes the J call doubtful. CDR1 and CDR2 from the germline V gene are DFQATT and SNEGSKA (reference sequence). The CDR3 length is 13 residues. CDR3 nucleotides: TGCAGTGCTCTCGGACTAGTGGGCGACGAGCAGTACTTC. It yields the protein CSALGLVGDEQYF.

The chain carries TRBV7-2 and TRBJ2-5; 8 bases are shared with TRBD2. The junction had 5 bases not matched to a gene; V was cut back by 3 bases and J by 2 bases. Germline V CDR1 and CDR2: SGHTA, FQGNSA. The CDR3 covers 15 residues. CDR3 sequence reads: CASSLAGGSQETQYF. The DNA for the CDR3 is TGTGCCAGCAGCTTGGCGGGAGGCTCACAAGAGACCCAGTACTTC.

In DNA form, the CDR3 reads TGCAGTGCTAGAGATCTTGCTAGAAACCTGAATGAGCAGTTCTTC. This encodes CSARDLARNLNEQFF. V and J are TRBV20-1 and TRBJ2-1; D gene ambiguous. CDR1 and CDR2 from the germline V gene are DFQATT and SNEGSKA (reference sequence). V was cut by 0 bases and J by 7 bases, with 16 bases left in between. This CDR3 spans 15 amino acids.

Ten or more counts support this clonotype. The V gene is TRBV6-5, the J gene TRBJ2-5; D call uncertain. Germline V gives CDR1 MNHEY, CDR2 SVGAGI. The V and J ends lost 0 bases and 2 bases respectively, with 4 bases between them. This CDR3 has 13 amino acids. CDR3 region: CASSYSSQETQYF. CDR3 coding DNA: TGTGCCAGCAGTTACTCGTCGCAAGAGACCCAGTACTTC.